This TCR beta chain emerged from a study of Ad26.COV2.S vaccination and SARS-CoV-2 variants. Study as a whole: Recipients of Ad26.COV2.S got it intramuscularly, once or twice 56 days apart. General study findings and limits: Reportedly, spike-specific CD8+ and CD4+ T cell responses achieved substantial breadth once vaccination had taken place.

Germline CDR1 SGHAT, CDR2 FQNNGV. The trim removed 5 bases at V and 1 base at J, leaving 6 bases unmatched. The CDR3 loop spans 15 amino acids. This clone occurred a few times. Antigen: not known. The protocol was immunoSEQ multiplex PCR, while the TCRdb copy is restricted to in-frame clones and leaves out a portion. The sample yields about 350,000 clones, around nine tenths seen once. Treatment given: around 19 received Ad26.COV2.S at low or high dose, single or two shots; roughly five received placebo; per-sample allocation not given. Sample collection was performed on day 63 after the first vaccine or placebo injection.

The source was peripheral blood, collected in a trial of Ad26.COV2.S vaccine versus placebo. V usage is TRBV11-2 and J usage is TRBJ2-3, with 7 bases that match TRBD1. This TCR derives from a person between 18 and 65 years old who received the Ad26.COV2.S COVID-19 vaccine or a placebo. The CDR3 reads CASSPIGTGTDTQYF. CDR3 nucleotides: TGTGCCAGCAGCCCCATAGGGACAGGCACAGATACGCAGTATTTT. Full variable domain (outside the CDR3, taken from reference TRBV11-2 and TRBJ2-3): EAGVAQSPRYKIIEKRQSVAFWCNPISGHATLYWYQQILGQGPKLLIQFQNNGVVDDSQLPKDRFSAERLKGVDSTLKIQPAKLEDSAVYLCASSPIGTGTDTQYFGPGTRLTVL.